This T cell receptor beta chain was captured in a study of OX40 agonist ivuxolimab in advanced cancers. Notes on this clone: The antigen is undetermined.

Study-wide results and caveats: Partly responding patients at 0.1-3.0 mg/kg showed some of the smallest clonal expansion.

CDR1 is SGHRS, CDR2 YFSETQ, per germline. Trimming took 0 bases from V and 1 from J, leaving 4 bases between them. The CDR3 runs to 13 residues. Method: immunoSEQ multiplex PCR; TCRdb's copy keeps in-frame clones and lacks some. There are about 59,000 clones in the sample; around 87% occur only once, and 0.37% lies in the top ten. V is TRBV5-1 and J is TRBJ1-1, with D unresolved. The material sequenced was CD4+ or CD8+ T cells sorted from blood, taken in a trial of the OX40 agonist ivuxolimab. This TCR was sampled from an adult with an advanced solid tumor such as melanoma, head and neck, liver or kidney cancer. The CDR3 loop reads CASSLAGNTEAFF. DNA of the CDR3: TGCGCCAGCAGCTTGGCAGGGAACACTGAAGCTTTCTTT.